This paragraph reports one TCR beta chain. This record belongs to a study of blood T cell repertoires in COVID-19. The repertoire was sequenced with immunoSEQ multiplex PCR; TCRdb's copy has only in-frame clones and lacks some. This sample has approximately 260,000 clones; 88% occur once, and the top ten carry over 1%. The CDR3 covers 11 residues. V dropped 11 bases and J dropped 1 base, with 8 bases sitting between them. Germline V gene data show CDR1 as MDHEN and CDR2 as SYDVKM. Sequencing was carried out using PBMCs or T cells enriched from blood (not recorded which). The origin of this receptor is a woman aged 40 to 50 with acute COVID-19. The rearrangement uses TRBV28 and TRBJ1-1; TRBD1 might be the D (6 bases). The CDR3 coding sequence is TGTGCCTTGACAGGGAACACTGAAGCTTTCTTT. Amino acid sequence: CALTGNTEAFF.